This record concerns one T cell receptor (beta chain) sequence. Some clones are missing from TCRdb's copy, which holds only in-frame ones; the method was immunoSEQ multiplex PCR. Of more than 150,000 clones listed, over 75% are singletons. This record belongs to a study of blood T cell repertoires in COVID-19. Study in general: The origin of the acute and convalescent COVID-19 samples was the United States, Italy and Spain. PBMCs, B-cell-depleted T cells, or T cells provided the cDNA or gDNA that made up the material.

This CDR3 has 16 residues. The germline CDR1 and CDR2 sequences are SNHLY and FYNNEI. V lost 4 bases, J lost 2 bases, and 8 bases stayed unmatched. The sample was peripheral blood. The sequence was obtained from a woman in her 70s with acute or convalescent COVID-19. The chain carries TRBV2 and TRBJ2-1; 7 nucleotides agree with TRBD2. CDR3 DNA sequence: TGTGCCAGCAGTGTGCGGGAGTCCACCACCTACAATGAGCAGTTCTTC. The encoded protein is CASSVRESTTYNEQFF.